The 3 T cell receptor beta chains below come from one sample, sequenced in a study of control samples from healthy donors and cancer patients. Sequencing used immunoSEQ multiplex PCR; TCRdb keeps in-frame clones, though not all of them. This table holds fewer than 250,000 clones. The sequencing sample was made of blood. The receptors originated from a woman aged 25 to 39 in good health.

The chain combines TRBV10-3 with TRBJ2-2; perhaps TRBD1 as D (6 bases). The CDR3 length is 14 residues. Germline CDR1 reads ENHRY; CDR2 reads SYGVKD. Trimming took off 10 bases at V and 0 bases at J, with 12 bases between the two ends. The CDR3 sequence is CATADSSNTGELFF. CDR3 sequence (DNA): TGTGCCACCGCGGACAGTTCGAACACCGGGGAGCTGTTTTTT.

The V call is TRBV6-1, the J call TRBJ2-5; TRBD1 aligns across 9 bases. CDR3 length: 16 amino acids. Germline values: CDR1 MNHNS, CDR2 SASEGT. The V segment lost 4 bases and the J segment 5 bases; nucleotides outside the gene matches: 11. The CDR3 DNA reads TGTGCCAGCAGTGCGCAGCGCGGGACAGGGACCGAGACCCAGTACTTC. It yields the protein CASSAQRGTGTETQYF.

The genes are TRBV6-6 and TRBJ1-1; 8 bases align to TRBD1. The CDR3 has 16 amino acids. The V and J ends lost 0 bases and 6 bases, in that order; junction bases with no gene match: 9. The germline V gene encodes CDR1 MNHNY and CDR2 SVGAGI (reference sequence). In DNA form, the CDR3 reads TGTGCCAGCAGTTACTCTTGGACAGGGCAAGATGCTGAAGCTTTCTTT. Its protein product is CASSYSWTGQDAEAFF.